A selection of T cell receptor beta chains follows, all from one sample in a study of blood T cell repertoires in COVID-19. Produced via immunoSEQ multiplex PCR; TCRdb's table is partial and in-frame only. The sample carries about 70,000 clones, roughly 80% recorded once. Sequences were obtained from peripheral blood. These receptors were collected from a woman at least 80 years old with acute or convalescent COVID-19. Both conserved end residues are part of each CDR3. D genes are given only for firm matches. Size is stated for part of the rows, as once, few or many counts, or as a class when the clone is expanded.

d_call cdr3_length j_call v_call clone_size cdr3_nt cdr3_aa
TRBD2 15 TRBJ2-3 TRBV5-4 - TGTGCCAGCAGTCCTGGGACTAGACTCACAGATACGCAGTATTTT CASSPGTRLTDTQYF
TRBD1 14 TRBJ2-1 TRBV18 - TGTGCCAGCTCACCCCAGACAGGGAACAATGAGCAGTTCTTC CASSPQTGNNEQFF
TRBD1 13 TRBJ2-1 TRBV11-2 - TGTGCCAGCAGCTTACTCCGGGACAGGGTTACGTTCTTC CASSLLRDRVTFF
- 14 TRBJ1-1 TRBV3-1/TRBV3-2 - TGTGCCAGCAGGCGACTGGGACTTAACACTGAAGCTTTCTTT CASRRLGLNTEAFF
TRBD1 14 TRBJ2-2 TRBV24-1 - TGTGCCACCGGGGGACAGGCGGACACCGGGGAGCTGTTTTTT CATGGQADTGELFF
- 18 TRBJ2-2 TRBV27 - TGTGCCAGCAGTGCCGATCAGACAGGCACCCTGAACACCGGGGAGCTGTTTTTT CASSADQTGTLNTGELFF
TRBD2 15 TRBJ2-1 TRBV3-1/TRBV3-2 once TGTGCCAGCAGCCCTGCCGACGGGACTAGGACCAAGCAGTTCTTC CASSPADGTRTKQFF
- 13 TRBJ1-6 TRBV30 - TGTGCCTGGGGCACCCAACAGAATTCACCCCTCCACTTT CAWGTQQNSPLHF
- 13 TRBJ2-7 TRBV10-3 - TGTGCCATCAGTGAAGTTCAGGCCTACGAGCAGTACTTC CAISEVQAYEQYF
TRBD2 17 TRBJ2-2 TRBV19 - TGTGCCACCCTGACTAGCGGGGGGATCGCGAACACCGGGGAGCTGTTTTTT CATLTSGGIANTGELFF
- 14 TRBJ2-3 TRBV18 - TGTGCCAGCAGGAGGAGTGCTGGCACAGATACGCAGTATTTT CASRRSAGTDTQYF
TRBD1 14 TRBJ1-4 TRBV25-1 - TGTGCCAGCAGTGCGGTCGACAGGGATGAAAAACTGTTTTTT CASSAVDRDEKLFF
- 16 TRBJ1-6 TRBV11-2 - TGTGCCAGCAGCTTTCGGGGGGCTGGCTATAATTCACCCCTCCACTTT CASSFRGAGYNSPLHF
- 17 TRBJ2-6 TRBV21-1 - TGTGCCAGCAGCAACCCTAACAGGTTCTCTGGGGCCAACGTCCTGACTTTC CASSNPNRFSGANVLTF
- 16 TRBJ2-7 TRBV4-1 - TGCGCCAGCAGTACCGCCGGGACAAGGCCACCCTACGAGCAGTACTTC CASSTAGTRPPYEQYF
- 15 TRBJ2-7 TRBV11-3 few TGTGCCAGCAGCTCCTCACCGGCCAGGGGCGACGAGCAGTACTTC CASSSSPARGDEQYF
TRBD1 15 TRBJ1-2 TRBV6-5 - TGTGCCAGCAGTCCAAGACAGGGGGCGGACTATGGCTACACCTTC CASSPRQGADYGYTF
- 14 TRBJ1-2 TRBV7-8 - TGTGCCAGCAGCTTGGGCAGTTTGAACTATGGCTACACCTTC CASSLGSLNYGYTF
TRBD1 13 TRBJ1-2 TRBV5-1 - TGCGCCAGCAGCTCGACAGGGGGCCGTGGCTACACCTTC CASSSTGGRGYTF
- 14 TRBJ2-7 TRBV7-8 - TGTGCCAGCAGCTTAGCGACGACAGGCTACGAGCAGTACTTC CASSLATTGYEQYF